This is a list of T cell receptor beta chains from one sample in a study of Graves' ophthalmopathy and Graves' hyperthyroidism. TCRdb reprocessed the multiplex PCR reads with MiXCR, giving one entry per CDR3 protein. Here the sample spans around 600,000 distinct CDR3 sequences, about 40% being singletons. The specimen sequenced was peripheral blood. These receptors were taken from an adult man with Graves' ophthalmopathy. CDR3s include the opening cysteine and the closing phenylalanine or tryptophan. Each record gives: J gene, D gene, CDR3 length, clone size, V gene, CDR3 DNA, CDR3 protein. The D gene is left open where the match is weak. Clone size is not always given. Where it is, it says once, few, many or a class for expanded clones.

>TRBJ1-2|NA|15|NA|TRBV15
TGTGCCACCAGCGACCGGGACTTAGGGCGGAATGGCTACACCTTC
CATSDRDLGRNGYTF
>TRBJ1-4|TRBD1|14|many|TRBV2
TGTGCCAGCACCACGGACAGGGATAACGAAAAACTGTTTTTT
CASTTDRDNEKLFF
>TRBJ2-5|NA|14|many|TRBV10-3
TGTGCCATCAGTGAGTCGGAAGGAGAAGAGACCCAGTACTTC
CAISESEGEETQYF
>TRBJ2-3|NA|15|NA|TRBV10-3
TGTGCCATCAGTGAGTCTAGACGATGGACAGATACGCAGTATTTT
CAISESRRWTDTQYF
>TRBJ2-5|NA|13|NA|TRBV5-1
TGTGCCAGCAGCTTAGGGGGGGTTTGGACCCAGTACTTC
CASSLGGVWTQYF
>TRBJ1-5|TRBD1|15|NA|TRBV4-1
TGCGCCAGCAGCCATGTGGACAGGATGGTTCAGCCCCAGCATTTT
CASSHVDRMVQPQHF
>TRBJ2-7|TRBD2|14|once|TRBV2
TGTGCCAGCAGTGAAGGCGGGGGGATTAACGAGCAGTACTTC
CASSEGGGINEQYF
>TRBJ2-2|NA|14|few|TRBV9
TGTGCCAGCAGCGACGACCGTTACACCGGGGAGCTGTTTTTT
CASSDDRYTGELFF
>TRBJ2-5|NA|15|many|TRBV7-8
TGTGCCAGCAGCCCAGCCCCCGGGCCCCAAGAGACCCAGTACTTC
CASSPAPGPQETQYF
>TRBJ2-7|NA|16|few|TRBV9
TGTGCCAGCAGCCAAGATTGGGCAGGGGGGTTCGACGAGCAGTACTTC
CASSQDWAGGFDEQYF
>TRBJ2-2|TRBD2|16|few|TRBV24-1
TGTGCCACCAGTGACCCAGCGGGGGGGGGCACCGGGGAGCTGTTTTTT
CATSDPAGGGTGELFF
>TRBJ1-1|TRBD1|15|many|TRBV10-3
TGTGCCAGCAGTTACTTGGGACAGGGACACAATGAAGCTTTCTTT
CASSYLGQGHNEAFF
>TRBJ1-1|TRBD1|15|many|TRBV14
TGTGCCAGCAGCCAAACGACAGGGCGCTTCACTGAAGCTTTCTTT
CASSQTTGRFTEAFF
>TRBJ2-7|NA|15|many|TRBV7-9
TGTGCCAGCAGCTTATCCTCGGATGCTCTGGACGAGCAGTACTTC
CASSLSSDALDEQYF
>TRBJ2-7|TRBD2|15|few|TRBV6-1
TGTGCCAGCAGTGTTATAGCGGGGGGAACCTACGAGCAGTACTTC
CASSVIAGGTYEQYF
>TRBJ2-6|TRBD1|16|NA|TRBV19
TGTGCCAGTAGTACCGGACAGGCCTCTGGGGCCAACGTCCTGACTTTC
CASSTGQASGANVLTF
>TRBJ1-2|NA|13|NA|TRBV20-1
TGCAGTGCTAGGGGCCTAGGGGACTATGGCTACACCTTC
CSARGLGDYGYTF
>TRBJ2-5|NA|11|NA|TRBV29-1
TGCAGAGTTAGGTCCGGGGGGACCCAGTACTTC
CRVRSGGTQYF
>TRBJ2-7|NA|15|NA|TRBV5-1
TGCGCCAGCAGCCACAAATTGGCAGGGATAAACGAGCAGTACTTC
CASSHKLAGINEQYF
>TRBJ2-2|NA|14|NA|TRBV20-1
TGCAGTGCTACAGACTCCGGTACCACCGGGGAGCTGTTTTTT
CSATDSGTTGELFF
>TRBJ1-4|TRBD1|14|NA|TRBV12-5
TGTGCCAGCAGCGCCGGGACAGGGGGCGGAAAACTGTTTTTC
CASSAGTGGGKLFF
>TRBJ2-2|TRBD1|17|NA|TRBV5-1
TGCGCCAGCAGCTTAAGACAGGGTTCGGGTGTGGCCGGGGAGCTGTTTTTT
CASSLRQGSGVAGELFF
>TRBJ2-7|NA|12|NA|TRBV27
TGTGCCAGCAGTTTTAAGCTCCACGAGCAGTACTTC
CASSFKLHEQYF
>TRBJ1-5|NA|13|NA|TRBV30
TGTGCCTGGAGTGACTACAGGGATCAGCCCCAGCATTTT
CAWSDYRDQPQHF
>TRBJ2-5|NA|11|few|TRBV6-9
TGTGCCAGCACCGGGAGTGAGACCCAGTACTTC
CASTGSETQYF
>TRBJ2-7|TRBD2|12|many|TRBV10-3
TGTGCCATCAGTGAGAGCGGGGGGGGCGGGTACTTC
CAISESGGGGYF
>TRBJ2-7|NA|14|NA|TRBV5-1
TGCGCCAGCAGCTCTGACAGACTCTCCTACGAGCAGTACTTC
CASSSDRLSYEQYF
>TRBJ2-5|NA|13|once|TRBV15
TGTGCCACCAGCGGCGACGGAGATCAGCCCCAGTACTTC
CATSGDGDQPQYF
>TRBJ1-1|NA|13|NA|TRBV7-9
TGTGCCAGCCTTCCCGGCAGCCACACTGAAGCTTTCTTT
CASLPGSHTEAFF
>TRBJ2-7|NA|14|once|TRBV10-3
TGTGCCATCAGTTACTCTGTCGGGGCCTACGAGCAGTACTTC
CAISYSVGAYEQYF
>TRBJ2-2|TRBD2|14|many|TRBV24-1
TGTGCCACCAGTCTAGCGGGATCGACCGGGGAGCTGTTTTTT
CATSLAGSTGELFF
>TRBJ2-2|NA|16|once|TRBV9
TGTGCCAGCAGCGTGACGGGGGCATTGAACACCGGGGAGCTGTTTTTT
CASSVTGALNTGELFF
>TRBJ2-5|TRBD2|14|many|TRBV10-3
TGTGCCAGCGCCACCGGGACTAGCGAACAGACCCAGTACTTC
CASATGTSEQTQYF
>TRBJ2-7|NA|15|few|TRBV19
TGTGCCAGTAGTATAGGGACGAGGGAGCCCAGCGAGCAGTACTTC
CASSIGTREPSEQYF
>TRBJ1-1|NA|14|many|TRBV12-3/TRBV12-4
TGTGCCAGCAGTTTCTTTCCAGGGCCCACTGAAGCTTTCTTT
CASSFFPGPTEAFF
>TRBJ2-3|NA|12|NA|TRBV29-1
TGCAGCGTGGTGGGTGTGACAGATACGCAGTATTTT
CSVVGVTDTQYF
>TRBJ1-3|NA|11|many|TRBV7-8
TGTGCCAGCAGCCTGTCCGGGACCATATATTTT
CASSLSGTIYF
>TRBJ2-5|TRBD2|15|NA|TRBV6-2/TRBV6-3
TGTGCCAGCAGCCGAAGACGGGGGGGACAAGAGACCCAGTACTTC
CASSRRRGGQETQYF
>TRBJ2-2|TRBD2|15|NA|TRBV11-2
TGTGCCAGCAGCCGCCGCGACGGGAGGGCCGGGGAGCTGTTTTTT
CASSRRDGRAGELFF
>TRBJ1-2|TRBD1|15|many|TRBV20-1
TGCAGTGCTAGAGATTTCGACAGGGTTAACTATGGCTACACCTTC
CSARDFDRVNYGYTF
>TRBJ2-2|TRBD1|14|NA|TRBV19
TGTGCCAGCTCACCAAACAGGGGGCCCGGGGAGCTGTTTTTT
CASSPNRGPGELFF
>TRBJ1-5|NA|15|NA|TRBV7-9
TGTGCCAGCAGCTTCGGGACCTATAGCAATCAGCCCCAGCATTTT
CASSFGTYSNQPQHF
>TRBJ2-5|TRBD1|13|NA|TRBV10-3
TGTGCCTGGAGTCCAGGGGGCGGAGAGACCCAGTACTTC
CAWSPGGGETQYF
>TRBJ1-4|TRBD1|15|NA|TRBV5-5
TGTGCCAGCAGCTACGGGACAGGGCTTAATGAAAAACTGTTTTTT
CASSYGTGLNEKLFF
>TRBJ2-5|NA|16|NA|TRBV6-5
TGTGCCAGCAGTGAAGGGGCTAGCGAGAGGAGAGAGACCCAGTACTTC
CASSEGASERRETQYF